What follows are 20 T cell receptor beta chains derived from one specimen sequenced in a study of blood T cell repertoires in COVID-19. This table comes from immunoSEQ multiplex PCR, and its TCRdb copy is limited to in-frame clones, with some not included. The table shows some 670,000 clones, with over 80% occurring only once. The sample consisted of peripheral blood. The receptor source for this set is a young woman with acute or convalescent COVID-19.

The gene calls are TRBV2 and TRBJ2-5; perhaps TRBD1 as D (8 bases). V gave up 7 bases and J gave up 5 bases, with 17 bases separating them. The germline V gene encodes CDR1 SNHLY and CDR2 FYNNEI. The CDR3 contains 14 residues. CDR3 in amino acids: CASTGGAGAETQYF. For the CDR3, the DNA is TGTGCCAGCACAGGGGGCGCGGGGGCTGAGACCCAGTACTTC.

V is TRBV2 and J is TRBJ2-7; D perhaps matches TRBD1 (5 bases). V was pared by 4 bases and J by 7 bases, with 5 bases between. Germline CDR1 and CDR2: SNHLY and FYNNEI. This CDR3 comprises 10 residues. CDR3 sequence reads: CASSAGEQYF. The CDR3 nucleotides read TGTGCCAGCAGTGCAGGGGAGCAGTACTTC.

The gene calls are TRBV4-1 and TRBJ1-1; TRBD1 matches at 8 bases. V gave up 0 bases and J gave up 4 bases; unmatched junction bases: 4. The CDR3 is 15 residues long. Germline CDR1 is MGHRA and CDR2 is YSYEKL. CDR3: CASSQEDRESTEAFF. CDR3 nucleotide sequence: TGCGCCAGCAGCCAAGAGGACAGGGAGAGCACTGAAGCTTTCTTT.

This clone was seen just once. The rearrangement joins TRBV19 to TRBJ2-7; weak D call: TRBD2 (6 bases). Trimming stripped 5 bases from V and 3 bases from J, with 14 bases between. Germline loops: CDR1 LNHDA, CDR2 SQIVND (reference sequence). CDR3 length equals 14 residues. CDR3 bases: TGTGCCAGTAGTTTCGGCGGGGCGGTCTACGAGCAGTACTTC. Amino acids: CASSFGGAVYEQYF.

The V and J genes are TRBV30 and TRBJ1-1, with 8 bases fitting TRBD1. The CDR3 runs to 17 residues. CDR1 and CDR2 (germline): GTSNPN, SVGIG (reference sequence). The J segment lost 3 bases and the V segment lost 5 bases, leaving 17 bases of the junction unmatched. Written as DNA, the CDR3 is TGTGCCTGGTTGAGCCCAAGGACAGGGCATAGGGACACTGAAGCTTTCTTT. Translation: CAWLSPRTGHRDTEAFF. The entire variable domain, with the rest obtained from reference TRBV30 and TRBJ1-1, is as follows: SQTIHQWPATLVQPVGSPLSLECTVEGTSNPNLYWYRQAAGRGLQLLFYSVGIGQISSEVPQNLSASRPQDRQFILSSKKLLLSDSGFYLCAWLSPRTGHRDTEAFFGQGTRLTVV.

This chain joins TRBV19 and TRBJ1-1; the D gene is possibly TRBD1 (5 bases). The CDR3 runs 13 residues. CDR1 LNHDA and CDR2 SQIVND come from the germline V gene (reference sequence). Trimming shortened V by 7 bases and J by 7 bases, and 16 bases separated the two germline ends. The CDR3 loop reads CASTTRAGNEAFF. In DNA form, the CDR3 reads TGTGCCAGTACCACCAGGGCGGGAAATGAAGCTTTCTTT.

The chain couples TRBV27 to TRBJ2-7; 8 bases match TRBD2. V shed 5 bases and J 5 bases; nucleotides not matched to a gene: 8. CDR1 and CDR2 (germline): MNHEY, SMNVEV (reference sequence). The CDR3 consists of 14 residues. CDR3 protein: CASSPVGGGNEQYF. The DNA of the CDR3 is TGTGCCAGCAGTCCCGTCGGGGGGGGGAACGAGCAGTACTTC.

The chain couples TRBV6-2 or TRBV6-3 to TRBJ1-1; D remains unclear. Trimming cost V 6 bases and J 0 bases, with 11 bases left between them. Looked up from germline, CDR1 is MNHEY and CDR2 is SVGEGT. The length of the CDR3 is 14 residues. The chain's CDR3 is CASRYLKLNTEAFF. In DNA, the CDR3 is TGTGCCAGCAGATACCTCAAGCTGAACACTGAAGCTTTCTTT.

This chain connects TRBV6-5 to TRBJ2-2; a possible D gene is TRBD1 (6 bases). V gave up 0 bases and J gave up 6 bases, with 14 bases separating them. Looked up from germline, CDR1 is MNHEY and CDR2 is SVGAGI. The CDR3 runs 16 residues. CDR3 residues: CASSYSPGAFAGELFF. Here the CDR3 DNA reads TGTGCCAGCAGTTACTCCCCAGGGGCATTTGCCGGGGAGCTGTTTTTT.

The genes are TRBV30 and TRBJ2-7, with 7 bases identical to TRBD1. In germline, CDR1 is GTSNPN, CDR2 SVGIG (reference sequence). The V segment lost 1 base and the J segment 6 bases; nucleotides outside the gene matches: 9. The CDR3 runs 14 residues. Written as DNA, the CDR3 is TGTGCCTGGAGTGCCCCGGACAGGCCCCTCGAGCAGTACTTC. Translated, it gives CAWSAPDRPLEQYF.

The chain has TRBV3-1 (or the pseudogene TRBV3-2) and TRBJ2-7; the match to TRBD1 covers 7 bases. V lost 8 bases, J lost 2 bases, and 6 bases stayed unmatched. The CDR3 is 13 amino acids. Germline assignment: CDR1 LGHDT and CDR2 YNNKEL (reference sequence). In DNA form, the CDR3 reads TGTGCCAGCTCATATCAGGGGGCCTACGAGCAGTACTTC. Translating gives CASSYQGAYEQYF.

J is TRBJ1-2 and V is TRBV7-9; D perhaps matches TRBD1 (5 bases). With 3 bases removed from V and 1 base from J, the gap between germline ends came to 12 bases. This CDR3 comprises 15 residues. Germline values: CDR1 SEHNR, CDR2 FQNEAQ (reference sequence). The CDR3 reads CASSLGRAYNYGYTF. DNA of the CDR3: TGTGCCAGCAGCTTGGGCAGGGCATATAACTATGGCTACACCTTC. The variable domain in full, completed from reference TRBV7-9 and TRBJ1-2, reads DTGVSQNPRHKITKRGQNVTFRCDPISEHNRLYWYRQTLGQGPEFLTYFQNEAQLEKSRLLSDRFSAERPKGSFSTLEIQRTEQGDSAMYLCASSLGRAYNYGYTFGSGTRLTVV.

The chain is built from TRBV5-5 and TRBJ2-3; a weak D match, TRBD1 (5 bases). The CDR3 extends over 15 amino acids. CDR1 is SGHKS, CDR2 YYEKEE, per germline (reference sequence). Trimming removed 2 bases at V and 6 bases at J, with 16 bases between. The CDR3 here is CASSFSWGDSDTQYF. In nucleotides, the CDR3 is TGTGCCAGCAGCTTTTCTTGGGGCGATTCTGATACGCAGTATTTT.

The V gene is TRBV5-1, the J gene TRBJ1-2, with 7 bases that match TRBD1. With 3 bases clipped from V and 5 bases from J, the junction kept 10 bases outside the gene matches. CDR3 length: 15 residues. Germline values: CDR1 SGHRS, CDR2 YFSETQ. CDR3 sequence (DNA): TGCGCCAGCAGCTCATCCTACGGGACAGCTTATGGCTACACCTTC. Protein product: CASSSSYGTAYGYTF.

In this sample, this clone turned up once. The genes are TRBV6-4 and TRBJ1-4; D is unclear. The germline gives CDR1 MRHNA, CDR2 SNTAGT. Trimming took off 8 bases at V and 0 bases at J, with 7 bases between the two ends. The CDR3 is 13 amino acids. The CDR3 bases are TGTGCCAGCTCAGAATCAACTAATGAAAAACTGTTTTTT. The encoded protein is CASSESTNEKLFF.

The chain has TRBV11-2 and TRBJ2-3; D may be TRBD2 (6 bases). CDR1 is SGHAT, CDR2 FQNNGV, per germline. The CDR3 spans 16 residues. Trimming removed 1 base at V and 0 bases at J, with 11 bases between. The CDR3 DNA reads TGTGCCAGCAGCTTAGTTCCGGGACTTAGCACAGATACGCAGTATTTT. This gives the protein CASSLVPGLSTDTQYF.

The count of this clone is one. The genes are TRBV27 and TRBJ2-7; D is unresolved. V was trimmed by 6 bases and J by 4 bases, leaving 10 bases between them. The CDR3 has 12 amino acids. Germline V gene data show CDR1 as MNHEY and CDR2 as SMNVEV (reference sequence). CDR3 nucleotides: TGTGCCAGCAGCCCGTACGGTTACGAGCAGTACTTC. It translates to CASSPYGYEQYF.

This sequence joins TRBV7-2 and TRBJ2-7; 7 positions match TRBD2. The CDR3 totals 14 residues. Germline lookup yields CDR1 SGHTA and CDR2 FQGNSA. J was trimmed by 7 bases and V by 5 bases; bases with no gene match: 11. The CDR3 DNA reads as TGTGCCAGCAGCCCTAACCGGGGGGTGGGTGAGCAGTACTTC. Amino acid sequence: CASSPNRGVGEQYF.

The chain joins TRBV11-2 to TRBJ1-2; D gene uncertain. The germline CDR1 and CDR2 sequences are SGHAT and FQNNGV. The V end lost 7 bases, the J end lost 3 bases, and 9 bases lay between the germline ends. The CDR3 sequence is 12 residues long. CDR3 protein: CASTPHDYGYTF. CDR3 DNA: TGTGCCAGCACCCCCCATGACTATGGCTACACCTTC.

The chain carries TRBV6-5 and TRBJ1-3; D gene ambiguous. CDR3 length: 15 amino acids. Germline V lookup: CDR1 MNHEY, CDR2 SVGAGI. The V and J ends lost 7 bases and 3 bases respectively, with 16 bases between them. CDR3 residues: CASTLRGLGGNTIYF. The CDR3 coding sequence is TGTGCCAGCACTCTGAGAGGGCTTGGTGGAAACACCATATATTTT.